The 23 T cell receptor beta chains in this list originate from one sample, sequenced in a study of chemoradiotherapy in HPV16-positive cancers. The table came from immunoSEQ multiplex PCR; TCRdb's copy has only in-frame clones and leaves some out. The sample consists of about 1,500 clones, 82% of them appearing once. This specimen consisted of tumor tissue, obtained from a patient who underwent chemoradiotherapy. These TCRs come from a human donor with HPV-associated anogenital cancer.

The chain carries TRBV4-3 and TRBJ2-5; D tentatively reads TRBD1 or TRBD2 (5 bases each). Germline CDR1 and CDR2: LGHNA and YSLEER. With 4 bases removed from V and 5 bases from J, the gap between germline ends came to 17 bases. This CDR3 is built from 15 residues. The CDR3 sequence is CASSPGRDAYETQYF. CDR3 in DNA: TGCGCCAGCAGCCCCGGCCGGGACGCTTACGAGACCCAGTACTTC.

V and J are TRBV18 and TRBJ2-2; D tentatively reads TRBD1 or TRBD2 (5 bases each). The CDR3 runs 15 residues. V dropped 3 bases and J dropped 0 bases, with 8 bases sitting between them. Germline V lookup: CDR1 KGHSH, CDR2 LQKENI. The CDR3 here is CASSPGTSNTGELFF. DNA for the CDR3: TGTGCCAGCTCACCTGGGACGTCGAACACCGGGGAGCTGTTTTTT.

This chain connects TRBV7-3 to TRBJ2-3; 9 bases are shared with TRBD2. Germline loops: CDR1 SGHTA, CDR2 FQGTGA. The length of the CDR3 is 15 residues. The junction had 8 bases not matched to a gene; V was cut back by 7 bases and J by 3 bases. The CDR3 DNA sequence: TGTGCCAGCACCGCGGATAGCGGGGGAACAGATACGCAGTATTTT. Translated: CASTADSGGTDTQYF. Full variable domain (missing parts from reference TRBV7-3 and TRBJ2-3): GAGVSQTPSNKVTEKGKYVELRCDPISGHTALYWYRQSLGQGPEFLIYFQGTGAADDSGLPNDRFFAVRPEGSVSTLKIQRTERGDSAVYLCASTADSGGTDTQYFGPGTRLTVL.

The chain combines TRBV5-1 with TRBJ2-5, with TRBD1 matching over 8 bases. Germline values: CDR1 SGHRS, CDR2 YFSETQ. Trimming removed 5 bases from V and 2 bases from J; junction bases left unmatched: 8. This CDR3 contains 15 residues. CDR3 sequence (DNA): TGCGCCAGCAGATCTACAGGGGGTTTTCAAGAGACCCAGTACTTC. This sequence encodes CASRSTGGFQETQYF.

The V gene is TRBV27, the J gene TRBJ2-3; 8 bases map to TRBD2. From germline, CDR1 is MNHEY and CDR2 SMNVEV (reference sequence). With V trimmed by 10 bases and J by 0 bases, 6 bases remained unmatched. The CDR3 is 14 amino acids. The CDR3 is CATTRGGSTDTQYF. Written as DNA, the CDR3 is TGTGCCACCACACGGGGGGGAAGCACAGATACGCAGTATTTT.

The chain couples TRBV10-3 to TRBJ1-1; D is unresolved. This CDR3 has 12 residues. Germline CDR1 reads ENHRY; CDR2 reads SYGVKD. The V end lost 6 bases, the J end lost 6 bases, and 11 bases lay between the germline ends. CDR3 protein: CAIRGSHPEAFF. The CDR3 DNA is TGTGCCATCAGGGGCTCACATCCTGAAGCTTTCTTT.

The chain employs TRBV7-9 and TRBJ1-1; tentative D call: TRBD1 (5 bases). The CDR3 sequence is 16 residues long. Trimming stripped 5 bases from V and 1 base from J, with 17 bases between. CDR1 and CDR2 (germline): SEHNR, FQNEAQ (reference sequence). CDR3 residues: CASSQLGGHQNTEAFF. The CDR3 bases are TGTGCCAGCAGCCAACTAGGCGGACACCAGAACACTGAAGCTTTCTTT.

The chain carries TRBV25-1 and TRBJ2-3, with D perhaps matching TRBD1 (6 bases). The length of the CDR3 is 14 residues. The germline V gene has CDR1 MGHDK and CDR2 SYGVNS. Trimming stripped 5 bases from V and 9 bases from J, with 18 bases between. CDR3 sequence reads: CASSPQSPGDTQYF. CDR3 nucleotides: TGTGCCAGCAGTCCTCAAAGTCCAGGGGACACGCAGTATTTT.

This chain joins TRBV11-2 and TRBJ2-1, with D unresolved. The V gene's germline CDR1 is SGHAT and CDR2 FQNNGV. The V end lost 1 base, the J end lost 0 bases, and 10 bases lay between the germline ends. The CDR3 is 16 amino acids. The CDR3 spells CASSLVSRNSYNEQFF. The CDR3 coding sequence is TGTGCCAGCAGCTTAGTGTCCCGTAACTCCTACAATGAGCAGTTCTTC.

The V gene is TRBV4-1, the J gene TRBJ2-1, with a tentative D call TRBD1 (5 bases). The V gene lost 8 bases and the J gene lost 5 bases, with 16 bases spanning the gap. The germline V gene encodes CDR1 MGHRA and CDR2 YSYEKL. The CDR3 loop spans 14 amino acids. CDR3 amino acids: CASCRQIGDNEQFF. CDR3 nucleotides: TGCGCCAGCTGCAGACAGATCGGCGACAATGAGCAGTTCTTC.

CDR3 sequence reads: CASSLGDAEAFF. For the CDR3, the DNA is TGTGCCAGCAGCTTGGGGGATGCTGAAGCTTTCTTT. V and J are TRBV7-9 and TRBJ1-1; D is possibly TRBD1 (5 bases). The V end was cut by 3 bases, the J end by 6 bases, with 8 bases between. The CDR3 is 12 amino acids. The germline V gene encodes CDR1 SEHNR and CDR2 FQNEAQ (reference sequence).

The CDR3: CATSSFPRTTSTDTQYF. For the CDR3, the DNA is TGTGCCACCAGCAGTTTCCCTAGGACTACTAGCACAGATACGCAGTATTTT. The chain couples TRBV15 to TRBJ2-3, with D possibly TRBD2 on 6 matching bases. Deletions cut 3 bases from V and 0 bases from J, with 16 bases between. Germline V lookup: CDR1 LNHNV, CDR2 YYDKDF (reference sequence). The CDR3 has 17 amino acids.

The J gene is TRBJ2-7, the V gene TRBV6-5; 12 nucleotides align to TRBD2. Looked up from germline, CDR1 is MNHEY and CDR2 is SVGAGI. With V trimmed by 6 bases and J by 6 bases, 3 bases remained unmatched. The CDR3 covers 13 residues. CDR3 loop: CASSQLAGGEQYV. For the CDR3, the DNA is TGTGCCAGCAGCCAACTAGCGGGGGGCGAGCAGTACGTC.

In its sample, this clone was seen once. The chain uses TRBV13 and TRBJ1-2, with a tentative D call TRBD1 (5 bases). CDR3 length equals 15 residues. The germline V gene has CDR1 PRHDT and CDR2 FYEKMQ (reference sequence). Trimming cost V 6 bases and J 2 bases, with 16 bases left between them. The CDR3 sequence is CASRPRDLGNYGYTF. For the CDR3, the DNA is TGTGCCAGCAGACCCCGGGACCTCGGGAACTATGGCTACACCTTC. Looking up the rest from reference TRBV13 and TRBJ1-2 gives the full variable domain: AAGVIQSPRHLIKEKRETATLKCYPIPRHDTVYWYQQGPGQDPQFLISFYEKMQSDKGSIPDRFSAQQFSDYHSELNMSSLELGDSALYFCASRPRDLGNYGYTFGSGTRLTVV.

In its sample, this clone was seen once. The chain is built from TRBV10-2 and TRBJ1-5; D may be TRBD1 (5 bases). V was trimmed by 5 bases and J by 1 base, leaving 12 bases between them. CDR1 WSHSY and CDR2 SAAADI come from the germline V gene. There are 15 residues in the CDR3. Here the CDR3 reads CASSYEGLSNQPQHF. CDR3 nucleotide sequence: TGCGCCAGCAGTTATGAGGGGTTGAGCAATCAGCCCCAGCATTTT.

The rearrangement links TRBV7-2 to TRBJ1-5; weak D call: TRBD1 (6 bases). This CDR3 spans 15 amino acids. V was trimmed by 4 bases and J by 3 bases, leaving 13 bases between them. Germline assignment: CDR1 SGHTA and CDR2 FQGNSA. The CDR3 DNA is TGTGCCAGCAGCTCCTCTGGACAGAACAATCAGCCCCAGCATTTT. Translated, it gives CASSSSGQNNQPQHF.

V gene TRBV4-2 combines with J gene TRBJ2-7; D unclear. The ends were cut back, 5 bases at V and 0 bases at J, with 14 bases in the middle. The CDR3 sequence is 15 residues long. Germline CDR1 and CDR2: LGHNA and YNFKEQ. CDR3 nucleotide sequence: TGTGCCAGCAGCACCCTGAGAGCTCCCTCCTACGAGCAGTACTTC. Its translation is CASSTLRAPSYEQYF.

This chain uses TRBV6-6 with TRBJ2-3, with 9 bases that match TRBD1. Trimming cost V 2 bases and J 2 bases; bases outside gene matches: 5. The CDR3 is 16 residues long. The germline gives CDR1 MNHNY, CDR2 SVGAGI (reference sequence). DNA of the CDR3: TGTGCCAGCAGTTACGGTACAGGGGGCGTCACAGATACGCAGTATTTT. Protein product: CASSYGTGGVTDTQYF.

The chain combines TRBV7-6 with TRBJ2-3; D is unresolved. Germline-derived CDR1 and CDR2 are SGHVS and FNYEAQ. V shed 0 bases and J shed 2 bases, with 9 bases lying between them. This CDR3 has 15 amino acids. CDR3 sequence: CASSLALSHTDTQYF. In nucleotides, the CDR3 is TGTGCCAGCAGCTTAGCGCTCAGTCACACAGATACGCAGTATTTT. Full variable domain (remainder filled in from reference TRBV7-6 and TRBJ2-3): GAGVSQSPRYKVTKRGQDVALRCDPISGHVSLYWYRQALGQGPEFLTYFNYEAQQDKSGLPNDRFSAERPEGSISTLTIQRTEQRDSAMYRCASSLALSHTDTQYFGPGTRLTVL.

The chain has TRBV11-3 and TRBJ2-1, with D possibly being TRBD1 (6 bases). V was clipped by 1 base and J by 9 bases, with 13 bases between them. Germline values: CDR1 SGHNT, CDR2 YENEEA. This CDR3 has 14 residues. In DNA form, the CDR3 reads TGTGCCAGCAGCTTAGTCCCTGACAGGAGTGAGCAGTTCTTC. Translating it yields CASSLVPDRSEQFF.

The chain recombines TRBV19 with TRBJ2-5; D gene uncertain. The CDR3 contains 13 residues. Trimming removed 5 bases from V and 5 bases from J, with 12 bases in between. CDR1 is LNHDA, CDR2 SQIVND, per germline (reference sequence). CDR3 nucleotide sequence: TGTGCCAGTAGTCTCCAGGCTTTGGAGACCCAGTACTTC. Translated: CASSLQALETQYF.

The chain carries TRBV30 and TRBJ1-4; D ambiguous. Germline CDR1 GTSNPN, CDR2 SVGIG (reference sequence). Trimming took 2 bases from V and 0 from J, leaving 10 bases between them. The CDR3 has 15 residues. In DNA form, the CDR3 reads TGTGCCTGGAGTCGGCAGGTATCAACTAATGAAAAACTGTTTTTT. This translates into CAWSRQVSTNEKLFF.

The rearrangement joins TRBV6-1 to TRBJ1-2, with TRBD1 as a possible D gene (6 bases). V was shortened by 0 bases and J by 3 bases, with 11 bases between the two germline ends. The V gene's germline CDR1 is MNHNS and CDR2 SASEGT. The CDR3 length is 15 residues. CDR3 sequence: CASSEAMGGHYGYTF. The CDR3 DNA sequence: TGTGCCAGCAGTGAAGCTATGGGGGGGCACTATGGCTACACCTTC.